The present T cell receptor (beta chain) was sequenced within a study of T cells in Graves' hyperthyroidism and ophthalmopathy. General study results and limits: Patients with ophthalmopathy were separated from those with stable hyperthyroidism by a 13 V-J model.

Amplified TCR beta CDR3 regions came from RNA transcripts. HTBI primers drove first-round RT-PCR of the TCR CDR3. MiXCR was run by TCRdb on the multiplex PCR reads, yielding one entry per CDR3 protein. The sample includes hundreds of thousands of distinct CDR3 sequences, approximately 14% of them seen just once. Between the trimmed V and J ends, which lost 5 bases and 6 bases, there was a span of 13 bases. CDR1 and CDR2 from the germline V gene are WNHNN and SYGVQD (reference sequence). The CDR3 consists of 14 residues. As for this clonotype: Its specificity is not known.

V usage is TRBV10-1 and J usage is TRBJ2-2, with D possibly matching TRBD1 (6 bases). The sequenced sample was blood. The source is a woman aged 18-30 years with Graves' hyperthyroidism. As DNA, the CDR3 is TGCGCCAGCAGTAACCAGGGGATCCCCGGGGAGCTGTTTTTT. It is translated as CASSNQGIPGELFF.